This T cell receptor (beta chain) is drawn from a study of beta chain features in type 1 diabetes. Expressed TCRB transcripts were sequenced, since all the RNA that had been isolated was reverse transcribed. Reads from naive, central memory and regulatory T cell samples averaged around 3.5 million. The assay was immunoSEQ multiplex PCR, and TCRdb's table has in-frame clones only and misses some. The sample has roughly 260,000 clones; under 13% are singletons. Findings and limits, study-wide: Type 1 diabetes patients had TCRB CDR3s that were shorter (moderately but significantly so) in all four CD4+ subsets. Healthy donors had naive, central memory and Treg TCRB repertoires that appeared less similar than those seen among patients. Sequencing from cDNA could over-represent high-TCR-expressing cells.

For this clone: The antigen remains undetermined.

The V gene lost 3 bases and the J gene lost 6 bases, with 12 bases spanning the gap. Germline V gene data show CDR1 as MDHEN and CDR2 as SYDVKM. The CDR3 runs 13 residues. The V and J genes are TRBV28 and TRBJ2-7; tentative D call: TRBD1 (5 bases). This clonotype was sampled from a man aged 30-40 years with type 1 diabetes. Material for sequencing was naive CD4+ T cells from blood. The CDR3 sequence is CASSLGLRAEQYF. The CDR3 coding sequence is TGTGCCAGCAGTTTGGGTCTCAGGGCCGAGCAGTACTTC.